The 16 T cell receptor beta chains presented below share a single source sample, sequenced in a study of cytomegalovirus exposure and HLA in healthy donors. In the PCR, 60 Vbeta and 13 Jbeta primers were used. Method: immunoSEQ multiplex PCR; TCRdb's copy keeps in-frame clones and lacks some. This sample carries about 110,000 clones, nearly 70% of them seen once, and the ten largest clones take about 5.5%. Sequencing was done on a sample of PBMCs. The source is a woman between 65 and 79 years old in good health and CMV-seropositive.

The chain recombines TRBV6-6 with TRBJ1-5; TRBD1 matches at 12 bases. V trimming: 6 bases; J trimming: 7 bases; junction bases outside the gene matches: 7. CDR3 length: 15 residues. Germline-derived CDR1 and CDR2 are MNHNY and SVGAGI (reference sequence). The chain's CDR3 is CASREGGQGAQPQHF. CDR3 DNA sequence: TGTGCCAGCAGAGAAGGGGGACAGGGGGCCCAGCCCCAGCATTTT.

The chain is built from TRBV11-2 and TRBJ1-1; possible D gene TRBD1, 6 bases. The germline V and J ends were trimmed by 0 bases and 0 bases, with 11 bases remaining between them. Germline lookup yields CDR1 SGHAT and CDR2 FQNNGV. This CDR3 region has 16 residues. The CDR3 is CASSLDGGLMNTEAFF. CDR3 DNA: TGTGCCAGCAGCTTAGATGGGGGCCTGATGAACACTGAAGCTTTCTTT.

This rearrangement joins TRBV10-3 to TRBJ2-6; 14 bases are shared with TRBD2. Germline values: CDR1 ENHRY, CDR2 SYGVKD. V shed 0 bases, J shed 1 base, and the junction held 11 bases outside the gene matches. The CDR3 length is 22 residues. The CDR3 DNA is TGTGCCATCAGTGAGTCTAGACTAGCGGGGGGGCCGGGGTTTTCTGGGGCCAACGTCCTGACTTTC. This encodes CAISESRLAGGPGFSGANVLTF.

The chain combines TRBV7-2 with TRBJ2-7; 15 bases agree with TRBD2. There are 15 residues in the CDR3. CDR1 is SGHTA and CDR2 is FQGNSA in the germline V gene. J was trimmed by 2 bases and V by 6 bases; bases with no gene match: 2. The CDR3 bases are TGTGCCAGCAGGGGGACTAGCGGGGGGCCCTACGAGCAGTACTTC. Translation gives CASRGTSGGPYEQYF.

The chain couples TRBV7-9 to TRBJ2-1; 11 bases line up with TRBD2. The CDR3 length is 18 residues. V lost 2 bases and J lost 4; bases outside the gene matches: 10. The germline CDR1 and CDR2 sequences are SEHNR and FQNEAQ (reference sequence). The CDR3 coding sequence is TGTGCCAGCAGCTTACGAGGGCTAGCGGGGGGAGCGTACAATGAGCAGTTCTTC. Protein: CASSLRGLAGGAYNEQFF. Complete variable domain (other parts from reference TRBV7-9 and TRBJ2-1): DTGVSQNPRHKITKRGQNVTFRCDPISEHNRLYWYRQTLGQGPEFLTYFQNEAQLEKSRLLSDRFSAERPKGSFSTLEIQRTEQGDSAMYLCASSLRGLAGGAYNEQFFGPGTRLTVL.

The chain employs TRBV30 and TRBJ1-2, with D possibly being TRBD1 (5 bases). The CDR3 consists of 13 residues. The germline CDR1 and CDR2 sequences are GTSNPN and SVGIG (reference sequence). Trimming left V 3 bases short and J 7 bases short, with 15 bases between. The CDR3: CAWSLRRGSGYTF. The CDR3 DNA follows: TGTGCCTGGAGCCTCCGGAGGGGTAGTGGCTACACCTTC.

This chain joins TRBV6-6 and TRBJ2-7; TRBD2 is a possible D gene (6 bases). V lost 6 bases, J lost 0 bases, and 18 bases lay in between. CDR3 size: 16 residues. From germline, CDR1 is MNHNY and CDR2 SVGAGI (reference sequence). CDR3 DNA: TGTGCCAGCAGCTACCTTGGAGGGAGCTACTCCTACGAGCAGTACTTC. Its translation: CASSYLGGSYSYEQYF.

The gene calls are TRBV27 and TRBJ1-5, with D unresolved. With 4 bases removed from V and 4 bases from J, the gap between germline ends came to 8 bases. CDR1 and CDR2 (germline): MNHEY, SMNVEV (reference sequence). The CDR3 is 13 amino acids. The CDR3 sequence: CASSSQRNQPQHF. The CDR3 DNA follows: TGTGCCAGCAGTTCCCAGAGGAATCAGCCCCAGCATTTT.

Only a few counts were recorded for this clone. This chain connects TRBV7-2 to TRBJ2-7, with 9 bases fitting TRBD2. The CDR3 covers 16 residues. Germline values: CDR1 SGHTA, CDR2 FQGNSA. V lost 5 bases, J lost 2 bases, and 10 bases stayed unmatched. CDR3 loop: CASSPRRLAGTYEQYF. In DNA form, the CDR3 reads TGTGCCAGCAGCCCCAGGAGGCTAGCGGGGACCTACGAGCAGTACTTC.

The DNA of the CDR3 is TGTGCCAGCAGGATTACAGGGGTGGATGGCTACACCTTC. Its translation is CASRITGVDGYTF. V gene TRBV6-6 combines with J gene TRBJ1-2; 7 bases fit TRBD1. CDR1 is MNHNY, CDR2 SVGAGI, per germline (reference sequence). Losses at the gene ends were 6 bases for V and 6 bases for J; bases not matched to a gene: 7. This CDR3 has 13 residues.

V usage is TRBV4-1 and J usage is TRBJ2-5; TRBD1 agrees at 9 bases. This CDR3 has 15 residues. Germline V gene lookup returns CDR1 MGHRA and CDR2 YSYEKL. V shed 1 base, J shed 5 bases, and the junction held 5 bases outside the gene matches. In DNA, the CDR3 is TGCGCCAGCAGCCAAGTAGGGACAGGGTCCGAGACCCAGTACTTC. Amino acid sequence: CASSQVGTGSETQYF.

The chain recombines TRBV10-3 with TRBJ1-3; D gene ambiguous. The germline CDR1 and CDR2 sequences are ENHRY and SYGVKD. This CDR3 has 15 residues. Trimming shortened V by 2 bases and J by 0 bases, and 8 bases separated the two germline ends. CDR3 coding DNA: TGTGCCATCAGTGAGAACGGGGACTCTGGAAACACCATATATTTT. This sequence encodes CAISENGDSGNTIYF.

This chain connects TRBV7-9 to TRBJ2-5, with D possibly matching TRBD2 (5 bases). Germline V gene lookup returns CDR1 SEHNR and CDR2 FQNEAQ (reference sequence). This CDR3 has 15 amino acids. Trimming left V 1 base short and J 1 base short, with 10 bases between. The CDR3 DNA follows: TGTGCCAGCAGCTTAGTCGACGGAGGCCAAGAGACCCAGTACTTC. Translated, it gives CASSLVDGGQETQYF. Complete variable domain (other parts from reference TRBV7-9 and TRBJ2-5): DTGVSQNPRHKITKRGQNVTFRCDPISEHNRLYWYRQTLGQGPEFLTYFQNEAQLEKSRLLSDRFSAERPKGSFSTLEIQRTEQGDSAMYLCASSLVDGGQETQYFGPGTRLLVL.

This chain connects TRBV2 to TRBJ2-3; 8 bases are shared with TRBD2. CDR1 is SNHLY, CDR2 FYNNEI, per germline. The CDR3 consists of 15 residues. The J segment lost 2 bases and the V segment lost 6 bases, leaving 7 bases of the junction unmatched. The CDR3 region is CASSFSGAPTDTQYF. CDR3 in DNA: TGTGCCAGCAGCTTTAGCGGGGCCCCCACAGATACGCAGTATTTT.

V gene TRBV6-5 combines with J gene TRBJ1-1, with 7 bases aligning to TRBD1. With V trimmed by 2 bases and J by 2 bases, 5 bases remained unmatched. This CDR3 is 15 amino acids long. CDR1 is MNHEY, CDR2 SVGAGI, per germline. CDR3 loop: CASSYTTGINTEAFF. CDR3 DNA sequence: TGTGCCAGCAGTTACACGACAGGGATTAACACTGAAGCTTTCTTT.

Comment on this clone: A read error may produce the germline difference seen at one junction end. The chain couples TRBV7-7 to TRBJ2-1; 7 bases are a match to TRBD2. Germline values: CDR1 SSHAT, CDR2 FNYEAQ (reference sequence). The CDR3 has 16 amino acids. CDR3 region: CASSPGGLASGDEQFF. CDR3 nucleotides: TGTGCTAGCAGCCCGGGGGGACTGGCCTCTGGGGATGAGCAGTTCTTC.